This T cell receptor beta chain was identified in a study of blood T cell repertoires in COVID-19. About the research overall: Specimens from acute and convalescent COVID-19 originated in the United States, Italy and Spain. PBMCs, B-cell-depleted T cells, or T cells were the source of the cDNA or gDNA that made up the material.

Original data processing: Using reference gene primer amplification, nucleated cell counts were estimated. The protocol was immunoSEQ multiplex PCR, while the TCRdb copy is restricted to in-frame clones and leaves out a portion. V and J calls and clone size follow that table, whereas D and trimming were derived from the DNA. In the table there are 55,000 to 75,000 clones, 90% of which are singletons. This CDR3 is built from 13 residues. V shed 7 bases and J 4 bases; nucleotides not matched to a gene: 6. This sequence originates from a man aged 55 to 70 with acute or convalescent COVID-19. Sequencing was performed on peripheral blood. This chain connects TRBV23-1 to TRBJ2-7, with 8 bases that match TRBD2. TRBV23-1 is known as an ORF, though its function is uncertain. The CDR3 loop is CASTGTSCYEQYF. CDR3 DNA: TGCGCCAGCACCGGGACTAGTTGTTACGAGCAGTACTTC.